Sequencing of this T cell receptor (beta chain) was carried out in a study of T cell responses to AZD1222 COVID-19 vaccine. Findings of the study overall: Per reports, nearly half of all spike-specific TCRs target regions that are unmutated in variants. Spike-specific TCRs gained breadth and depth after people received two AZD1222 doses. At 160-218 and 743-854, vaccine-associated CD4 TCRs were dominant, and they spanned spike.

Data came from immunoSEQ multiplex PCR; TCRdb stores just in-frame clones and leaves some out. The sample includes under 150,000 clones, approximately 92% of them seen just once. With respect to this clone: Its antigen is unknown.

The V gene's germline CDR1 is KGHDR and CDR2 SFDVKD. The V and J ends lost 4 bases and 0 bases respectively, with 9 bases between them. The CDR3 length is 15 residues. Sequenced material: peripheral blood, taken 28 days after the second AZD1222 dose. This clonotype originated in an adult who received the AZD1222 COVID-19 vaccine. The V call is TRBV24-1, the J call TRBJ2-1; D is ambiguous. CDR3 amino acids: CATSEGVSSYNEQFF. CDR3 in DNA: TGTGCCACCAGTGAAGGAGTGAGCTCCTACAATGAGCAGTTCTTC.